This is a list of T cell receptor beta chains from one sample in a study of T-cell reconstitution after alpha-beta-depleted transplantation in children. One entry per CDR3 protein results from TCRdb running MiXCR on the PCR reads. The sample holds about 240,000 distinct CDR3 sequences, more than 10% seen once. The sample consisted of PBMCs from the stem cell graft donor, taken from the stem cell graft. All receptors come from a human donor who donated a stem cell graft to a child with acute lymphoblastic leukemia. Both conserved end residues are part of each CDR3. The D gene is left open where the match is weak. Size is stated for part of the rows, as once, few or many counts, or as a class when the clone is expanded.

D | V | size | CDR3
NA | TRBV7-8 | many | CASSPRPPDVPGELFF
TRBD1 | TRBV12-3/TRBV12-4 | NA | CASRLSGQMNTEAFF
NA | TRBV6-5 | many | CASSYGADQPQHF
TRBD1 | TRBV30 | many | CATETGEGGQYF
NA | TRBV13 | many | CASSPGFGQPYGYTF
TRBD1 | TRBV12-3/TRBV12-4 | many | CASSLLTGGNTGELFF
TRBD1 | TRBV5-1 | many | CASSLDGQGLYEQYF
TRBD2 | TRBV4-2 | many | CASSQVEQRGSSYEQYF
TRBD1 | TRBV6-1 | many | CASRGQGGHGELFF
NA | TRBV7-9 | many | CASSLSSGFNQPQHF
TRBD1 | TRBV4-2 | NA | CASSEGTDLQETQYF
NA | TRBV10-3 | many | CAISESSGRSQETQYF
NA | TRBV12-3/TRBV12-4 | many | CASWPGGGELFF
NA | TRBV20-1 | few | CSALRQSGGPYEQYF
NA | TRBV29-1 | many | CSVARNGSGGTDTQYF
TRBD1 | TRBV27 | many | CASSRGDSNSPLHF
NA | TRBV28 | many | CASRRGTVGADTQYF
NA | TRBV5-1 | few | CASKKDQETQYF
NA | TRBV12-3/TRBV12-4 | NA | CASSSRADNEQFF
TRBD1 | TRBV20-1 | many | CSAMARTGYNEQFF
NA | TRBV29-1 | many | CSVVPPGPGLTQYF
NA | TRBV4-3 | many | CASSAKWRTEQFF
TRBD1 | TRBV12-3/TRBV12-4 | many | CASSPGQLYGYTF
NA | TRBV5-1 | once | CASSPGGQRSTDTQYF
TRBD1 | TRBV28 | many | CAIRTGLGDTQYF
NA | TRBV10-3 | many | CAIKPGQGYEQYF
NA | TRBV28 | many | CASNRNKELAKNIQYF
TRBD1 | TRBV7-2 | many | CASRPGQGSADTQYF
NA | TRBV10-3 | many | CAISAAGPNEKLFF
NA | TRBV30 | NA | CAWSVGRSSGNTIYF
NA | TRBV28 | once | CASSLWGISTDTQYF
TRBD2 | TRBV29-1 | many | CSVESGRLLTDTQYF
NA | TRBV5-1 | many | CASSLSQGSRNSPLHF
NA | TRBV5-4 | NA | CASSSFSGELFF
TRBD2 | TRBV5-5 | NA | CASSSRPGTSGGAETQYF
NA | TRBV15 | few | CATSRDKGVQNEQFF
NA | TRBV25-1 | many | CASRRPGATYQETQYF
NA | TRBV12-3/TRBV12-4 | many | CASSSLGRTQYF
NA | TRBV6-5 | many | CASSYSGNGDTEAFF
NA | TRBV5-1 | many | CASSLETANTGELFF